The 22 T cell receptor beta chains below were found in one sample sequenced in a study of technical replicates of blood from several donors. Using immunoSEQ multiplex PCR, the repertoire was profiled, and TCRdb retains in-frame clones only, with some absent. The table shows 100,000 or so clones, with 96% occurring only once. The specimen sequenced was T cells isolated from PBMCs. These receptors all stem from a human donor in good health.

This clone showed up just a few times. The chain joins TRBV4-2 to TRBJ2-7; 9 nucleotides match TRBD2. The CDR3 is 15 amino acids. Germline assignment: CDR1 LGHNA and CDR2 YNFKEQ. V lost 4 bases, J lost 1 base, and 5 bases stayed unmatched. The CDR3 sequence: CASSPLAGKSYEQYF. CDR3 sequence (DNA): TGTGCCAGCAGCCCCCTAGCGGGAAAATCCTACGAGCAGTACTTC.

The sample holds a few counts of this clone. The chain uses TRBV5-4 and TRBJ2-7; D may be TRBD1 (5 bases). From germline, CDR1 is SGHNT and CDR2 YYREEE (reference sequence). The germline V and J ends were trimmed by 4 bases and 2 bases, with 13 bases remaining between them. The CDR3 consists of 14 residues. CDR3 in amino acids: CASSLGQKAYEQYF. CDR3 nucleotide sequence: TGTGCCAGCAGCCTAGGACAAAAAGCCTACGAGCAGTACTTC.

The rearrangement uses TRBV6-1 and TRBJ2-7, with 8 bases matching TRBD1. J was trimmed by 7 bases and V by 3 bases; bases with no gene match: 5. The CDR3 has 13 amino acids. In germline, CDR1 is MNHNS, CDR2 SASEGT. CDR3 DNA sequence: TGTGCCAGCAGTGATCAGGGGGCGGAGGAGCAGTACTTC. Translation gives CASSDQGAEEQYF.

This clone was counted a single time. The chain links TRBV19 to TRBJ2-3, with 9 bases identical to TRBD2. The junction had 6 bases not matched to a gene; V was cut back by 5 bases and J by 0 bases. The CDR3 covers 16 residues. CDR1 is LNHDA and CDR2 is SQIVND in the germline V gene (reference sequence). For the CDR3, the DNA is TGTGCCAGTAGTCGCGGGGGGGCCCTGAGCACAGATACGCAGTATTTT. It yields the protein CASSRGGALSTDTQYF.

This sequence joins TRBV7-8 and TRBJ1-5; the D gene is possibly TRBD1 (6 bases). V was shortened by 2 bases and J by 5 bases, with 13 bases between the two germline ends. CDR1 is SGHVS and CDR2 is FQNEAQ in the germline V gene. The CDR3 consists of 15 residues. The CDR3 nucleotides read TGTGCCAGCAGCTTACAGGGGCTTTACTATCAGCCCCAGCATTTT. It translates to CASSLQGLYYQPQHF. Combining the CDR3 with reference TRBV7-8 and TRBJ1-5 gives the whole variable domain GAGVSQSPRYKVAKRGQDVALRCDPISGHVSLFWYQQALGQGPEFLTYFQNEAQLDKSGLPSDRFFAERPEGSVSTLKIQRTQQEDSAVYLCASSLQGLYYQPQHFGDGTRLSIL.

The chain combines TRBV5-8 with TRBJ2-7, with D possibly being TRBD1 (5 bases). V shed 1 base and J shed 4 bases, with 12 bases lying between them. Per the germline V gene, CDR1 is SGHTS and CDR2 is YDEGEE. This CDR3 contains 14 residues. CDR3 amino acids: CASSLWGFGYEQYF. CDR3 sequence (DNA): TGTGCCAGCAGCTTGTGGGGCTTCGGGTACGAGCAGTACTTC. The variable domain in full, with the rest retrieved from reference TRBV5-8 and TRBJ2-7, is EAGVTQSPTHLIKTRGQQATLRCSPISGHTSVYWYQQALGLGLQFLLWYDEGEERNRGNFPPRFSGRQFPNYSSELNVNALELEDSALYLCASSLWGFGYEQYFGPGTRLTVT.

The chain has TRBV5-1 and TRBJ1-1; perhaps TRBD1 as D (6 bases). This CDR3 spans 14 amino acids. Per germline, CDR1 SGHRS and CDR2 YFSETQ. The ends were cut back, 1 base at V and 1 base at J, with 8 bases in the middle. The CDR3 DNA is TGCGCCAGCAGCTTGATGGACAGGAACACTGAAGCTTTCTTT. It codes for CASSLMDRNTEAFF.

V and J are TRBV27 and TRBJ1-1; the D gene is possibly TRBD1 (5 bases). Germline V gives CDR1 MNHEY, CDR2 SMNVEV (reference sequence). The CDR3 covers 16 residues. The ends were cut back, 3 bases at V and 5 bases at J, with 19 bases in the middle. The DNA of the CDR3 is TGTGCCAGCAGTTTCGGGTTAGGGGCCGGGTGGACTGAAGCTTTCTTT. Amino acid sequence: CASSFGLGAGWTEAFF.

The chain links TRBV5-1 to TRBJ1-4; 7 bases agree with TRBD1. CDR3 length: 22 residues. CDR1 and CDR2 from the germline V gene are SGHRS and YFSETQ. V trimming: 10 bases; J trimming: 0 bases; junction bases outside the gene matches: 30. CDR3 nucleotide sequence: TGCGCCCAGATCCAGCTCCGGCACGGGACAGCGGTAGAGACCCCAACTAATGAAAAACTGTTTTTT. This gives the protein CAQIQLRHGTAVETPTNEKLFF.

J is TRBJ1-3 and V is TRBV12-5; D call uncertain. Trimming removed 7 bases from V and 4 bases from J, with 20 bases in between. CDR1 is LGHNT, CDR2 FRNRAP, per germline. There are 16 residues in the CDR3. CDR3: CASEPPWSRAGNTIYF. Written as DNA, the CDR3 is TGTGCTAGTGAACCCCCCTGGTCCCGAGCAGGAAACACCATATATTTT.

The chain couples TRBV2 to TRBJ2-7; D unclear. Trimming removed 7 bases at V and 6 bases at J, with 13 bases between. Germline-derived CDR1 and CDR2 are SNHLY and FYNNEI. The CDR3 contains 12 residues. The CDR3 loop is CASTPLLSEQYF. DNA for the CDR3: TGTGCCAGCACCCCCCTTTTGAGCGAGCAGTACTTC.

The rearrangement links TRBV6-4 to TRBJ1-1; no reliable D call. This CDR3 contains 15 residues. Germline V gene sequence: CDR1 MRHNA, CDR2 SNTAGT. V lost 5 bases and J lost 0, with 13 bases in between. The CDR3 loop reads CASSYDSDLNTEAFF. CDR3 coding DNA: TGTGCCAGCAGTTACGACTCGGATCTGAACACTGAAGCTTTCTTT.

The rearrangement uses TRBV7-9 and TRBJ2-7; TRBD2 might be the D (5 bases). Germline CDR1 and CDR2: SEHNR and FQNEAQ (reference sequence). This CDR3 is built from 15 residues. The V end lost 4 bases, the J end lost 9 bases, and 22 bases lay between the germline ends. The CDR3 DNA reads TGTGCCAGCAGCTCTGTCCCCCGAGACCGAGGAGGGCAGTACTTC. It translates to CASSSVPRDRGGQYF.

The gene calls are TRBV14 and TRBJ2-7; a weak D match, TRBD2 (6 bases). Trimming cost V 3 bases and J 5 bases, with 17 bases left between them. The germline CDR1 and CDR2 sequences are SGHDN and FVKESK. The CDR3 runs 15 residues. CDR3 DNA sequence: TGTGCCAGCAGCCATCTAAGGGGACTGTTCCACGAGCAGTACTTC. Its translation: CASSHLRGLFHEQYF.

The gene calls are TRBV9 and TRBJ1-4; D remains ambiguous. V was clipped by 0 bases and J by 0 bases, with 6 bases between them. This CDR3 contains 15 residues. CDR1 SGDLS and CDR2 YYNGEE come from the germline V gene. Written as DNA, the CDR3 is TGTGCCAGCAGCGTAGGAGTGTCAACTAATGAAAAACTGTTTTTT. As protein: CASSVGVSTNEKLFF.

The chain uses TRBV2 and TRBJ1-1, with a tentative D call TRBD1 (5 bases). This CDR3 has 12 residues. Germline loops: CDR1 SNHLY, CDR2 FYNNEI. V was trimmed by 8 bases and J by 6 bases, leaving 13 bases between them. DNA of the CDR3: TGTGCCAGCTCTAGGGGCGGTTCTGAAGCTTTCTTT. The encoded protein is CASSRGGSEAFF.

The chain employs TRBV11-2 and TRBJ2-7; TRBD1 might be the D (6 bases). The CDR3 length is 17 residues. Germline V lookup: CDR1 SGHAT, CDR2 FQNNGV. V was pared by 4 bases and J by 2 bases, with 21 bases between. Here the CDR3 DNA reads TGTGCCAGCAGCTCAATGCCGAGAGGGACATCGGCCTACGAGCAGTACTTC. Translation: CASSSMPRGTSAYEQYF.

This clone was seen just once. The rearrangement uses TRBV10-2 and TRBJ2-7; 15 bases map to TRBD2. V dropped 8 bases and J dropped 6; count of bases not matched to a gene: 11. Germline lookup yields CDR1 WSHSY and CDR2 SAAADI. The length of the CDR3 is 16 residues. The CDR3 DNA is TGCGCCAGCGGTCGGGACACGGGACTAGCGGGAGGCGAGCAGTACTTC. This translates into CASGRDTGLAGGEQYF.

This chain links TRBV9 with TRBJ1-4; a possible D gene is TRBD1 (6 bases). Germline V gives CDR1 SGDLS, CDR2 YYNGEE. V was cut by 4 bases and J by 13 bases, with 20 bases left in between. The CDR3 extends over 14 amino acids. The CDR3 spells CASSTGGRGRGLFF. CDR3 nucleotide sequence: TGTGCCAGCAGCACCGGAGGCAGGGGAAGGGGACTGTTTTTT.

This clone was counted once. J is TRBJ2-7 and V is TRBV6-5; no firm D call. The CDR3 is 14 amino acids. V was trimmed by 0 bases and J by 2 bases, leaving 8 bases between them. Germline CDR1 reads MNHEY; CDR2 reads SVGAGI. CDR3 in DNA: TGTGCCAGCAGTTACTCCGACATGACCTACGAGCAGTACTTC. It codes for CASSYSDMTYEQYF.

V gene TRBV5-4 combines with J gene TRBJ2-1, with 9 bases lining up with TRBD1. V shed 4 bases, J shed 6 bases, and the junction held 8 bases outside the gene matches. Per germline, CDR1 SGHNT and CDR2 YYREEE (reference sequence). This CDR3 has 15 residues. In DNA form, the CDR3 reads TGTGCCAGCAGCCCCCGGGACAGGGAAATCAATGAGCAGTTCTTC. It encodes CASSPRDREINEQFF.

The chain recombines TRBV5-5 with TRBJ2-5; 7 nucleotides line up with TRBD1. J was trimmed by 5 bases and V by 0 bases; bases with no gene match: 10. The CDR3 contains 16 residues. Germline V gene sequence: CDR1 SGHKS, CDR2 YYEKEE (reference sequence). CDR3 residues: CASSLAYGRGQETQYF. The CDR3 nucleotides are TGTGCCAGCAGCTTGGCCTATGGCAGGGGACAGGAGACCCAGTACTTC. Full variable domain (remainder filled in from reference TRBV5-5 and TRBJ2-5): DAGVTQSPTHLIKTRGQQVTLRCSPISGHKSVSWYQQVLGQGPQFIFQYYEKEERGRGNFPDRFSARQFPNYSSELNVNALLLGDSALYLCASSLAYGRGQETQYFGPGTRLLVL.